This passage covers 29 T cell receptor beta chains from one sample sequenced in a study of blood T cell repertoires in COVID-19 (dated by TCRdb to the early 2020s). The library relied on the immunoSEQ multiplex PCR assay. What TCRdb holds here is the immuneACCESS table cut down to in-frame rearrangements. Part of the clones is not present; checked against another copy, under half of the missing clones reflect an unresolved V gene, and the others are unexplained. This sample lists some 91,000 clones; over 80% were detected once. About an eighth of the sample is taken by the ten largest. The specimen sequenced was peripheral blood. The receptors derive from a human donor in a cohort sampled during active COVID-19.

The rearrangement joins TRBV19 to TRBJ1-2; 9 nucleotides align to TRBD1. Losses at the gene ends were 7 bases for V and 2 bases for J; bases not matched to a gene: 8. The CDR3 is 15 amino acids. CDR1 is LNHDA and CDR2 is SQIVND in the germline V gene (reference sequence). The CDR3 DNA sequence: TGTGCCAGTACCCCGGGGACAGGGATAAACTATGGCTACACCTTC. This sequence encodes CASTPGTGINYGYTF. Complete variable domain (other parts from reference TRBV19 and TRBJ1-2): DGGITQSPKYLFRKEGQNVTLSCEQNLNHDAMYWYRQDPGQGLRLIYYSQIVNDFQKGDIAEGYSVSREKKESFPLTVTSAQKNPTAFYLCASTPGTGINYGYTFGSGTRLTVV.

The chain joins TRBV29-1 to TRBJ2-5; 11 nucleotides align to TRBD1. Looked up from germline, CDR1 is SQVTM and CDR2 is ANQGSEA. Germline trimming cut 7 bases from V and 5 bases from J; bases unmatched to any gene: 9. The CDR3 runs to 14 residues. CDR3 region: CSGRDRGGTETQYF. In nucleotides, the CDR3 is TGCAGCGGCCGGGACAGGGGGGGGACCGAGACCCAGTACTTC.

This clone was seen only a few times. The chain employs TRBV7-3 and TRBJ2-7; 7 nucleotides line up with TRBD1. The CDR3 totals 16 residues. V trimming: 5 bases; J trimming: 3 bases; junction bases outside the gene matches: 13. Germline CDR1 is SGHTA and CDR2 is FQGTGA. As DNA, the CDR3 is TGTGCCAGCAGCCAAGAGGGGGACAGTAGCGTCTACGAGCAGTACTTC. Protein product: CASSQEGDSSVYEQYF.

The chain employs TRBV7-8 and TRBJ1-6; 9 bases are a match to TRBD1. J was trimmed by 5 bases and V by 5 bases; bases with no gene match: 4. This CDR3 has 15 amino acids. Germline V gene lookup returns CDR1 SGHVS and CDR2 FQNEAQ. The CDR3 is CASSHWDRDNSPLHF. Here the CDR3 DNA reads TGTGCCAGCAGCCACTGGGACAGGGATAATTCACCCCTCCACTTT. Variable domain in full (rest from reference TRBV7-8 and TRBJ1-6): GAGVSQSPRYKVAKRGQDVALRCDPISGHVSLFWYQQALGQGPEFLTYFQNEAQLDKSGLPSDRFFAERPEGSVSTLKIQRTQQEDSAVYLCASSHWDRDNSPLHFGNGTRLTVT.

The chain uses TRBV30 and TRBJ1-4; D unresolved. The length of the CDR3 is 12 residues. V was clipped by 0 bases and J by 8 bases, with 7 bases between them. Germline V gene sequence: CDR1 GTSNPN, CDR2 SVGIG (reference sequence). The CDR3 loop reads CAWSVAREKLFF. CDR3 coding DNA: TGTGCCTGGAGTGTTGCGAGGGAAAAACTGTTTTTT.

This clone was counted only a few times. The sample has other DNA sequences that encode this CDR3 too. CDR3 coding DNA: TGTGCCAGCAGTTTGACTAGCGGTTCCTACGAGCAGTACTTC. Translating it yields CASSLTSGSYEQYF. The gene calls are TRBV7-2 and TRBJ2-7; 9 bases line up with TRBD2. The CDR3 has 14 residues. V gave up 6 bases and J gave up 1 base; unmatched junction bases: 4. Looked up from germline, CDR1 is SGHTA and CDR2 is FQGNSA.

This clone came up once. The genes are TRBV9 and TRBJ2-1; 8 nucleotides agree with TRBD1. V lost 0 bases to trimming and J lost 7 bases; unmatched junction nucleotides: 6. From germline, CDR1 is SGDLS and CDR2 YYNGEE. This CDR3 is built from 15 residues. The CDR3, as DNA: TGTGCCAGCAGCGTAGGGCCAGGGGGCATGAATGAGCAGTTCTTC. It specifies CASSVGPGGMNEQFF.

CDR3 sequence: CASSRGLETQYF. In DNA, the CDR3 is TGTGCCAGCAGTAGGGGGCTGGAGACCCAGTACTTC. The V gene is TRBV12-3 or TRBV12-4, the J gene TRBJ2-5, with 7 bases identical to TRBD1. The length of the CDR3 is 12 residues. Germline trimming cut 5 bases from V and 5 bases from J; bases unmatched to any gene: 2.

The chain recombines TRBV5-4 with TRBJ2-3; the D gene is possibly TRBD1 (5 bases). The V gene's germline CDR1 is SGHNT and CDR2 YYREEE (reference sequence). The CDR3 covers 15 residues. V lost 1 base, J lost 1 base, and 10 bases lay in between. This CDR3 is CASSLFRDGTDTQYF. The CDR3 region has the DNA TGTGCCAGCAGCTTGTTCAGGGATGGCACAGATACGCAGTATTTT. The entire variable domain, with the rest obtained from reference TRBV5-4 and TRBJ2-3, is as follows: ETGVTQSPTHLIKTRGQQVTLRCSSQSGHNTVSWYQQALGQGPQFIFQYYREEENGRGNFPPRFSGLQFPNYSSELNVNALELDDSALYLCASSLFRDGTDTQYFGPGTRLTVL.

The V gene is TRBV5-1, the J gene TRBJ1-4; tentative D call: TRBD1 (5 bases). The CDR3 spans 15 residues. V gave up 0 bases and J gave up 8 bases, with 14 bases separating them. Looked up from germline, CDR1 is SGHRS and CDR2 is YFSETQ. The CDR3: CASSLEGAVYEKLFF. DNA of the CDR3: TGCGCCAGCAGCTTGGAAGGGGCAGTTTACGAAAAACTGTTTTTT.

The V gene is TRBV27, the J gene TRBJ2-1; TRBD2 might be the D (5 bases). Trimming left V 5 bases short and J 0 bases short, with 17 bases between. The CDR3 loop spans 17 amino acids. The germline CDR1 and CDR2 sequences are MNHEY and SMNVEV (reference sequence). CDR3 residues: CASSPELAGVSYNEQFF. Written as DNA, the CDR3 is TGTGCCAGCAGTCCCGAATTGGCGGGCGTCTCCTACAATGAGCAGTTCTTC.

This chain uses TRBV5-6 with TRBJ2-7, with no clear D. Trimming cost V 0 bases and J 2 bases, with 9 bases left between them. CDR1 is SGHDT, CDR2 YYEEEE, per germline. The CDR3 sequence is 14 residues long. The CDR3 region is CASSLGRRTYEQYF. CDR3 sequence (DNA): TGTGCCAGCAGCTTGGGCCGCAGAACCTACGAGCAGTACTTC. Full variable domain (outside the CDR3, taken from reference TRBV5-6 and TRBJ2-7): DAGVTQSPTHLIKTRGQQVTLRCSPKSGHDTVSWYQQALGQGPQFIFQYYEEEERQRGNFPDRFSGHQFPNYSSELNVNALLLGDSALYLCASSLGRRTYEQYFGPGTRLTVT.

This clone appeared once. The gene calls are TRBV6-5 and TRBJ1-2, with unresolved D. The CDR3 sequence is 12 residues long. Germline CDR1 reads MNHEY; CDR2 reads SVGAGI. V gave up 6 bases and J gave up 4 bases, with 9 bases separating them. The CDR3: CASRSPSYGYTF. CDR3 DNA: TGTGCCAGCAGGTCCCCTTCCTATGGCTACACCTTC.

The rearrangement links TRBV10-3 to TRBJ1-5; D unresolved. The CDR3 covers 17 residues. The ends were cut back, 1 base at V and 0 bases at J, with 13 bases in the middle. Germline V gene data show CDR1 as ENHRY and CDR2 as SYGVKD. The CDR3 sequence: CAISEFLEEYSNQPQHF. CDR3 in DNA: TGTGCCATCAGTGAGTTTCTAGAGGAGTATAGCAATCAGCCCCAGCATTTT.

The CDR3 DNA reads as TGCGCCAGCAGCTCTTCACTAGCCCCCGGCAGCAGCAATGAGCAGTTCTTC. It yields the protein CASSSSLAPGSSNEQFF. J is TRBJ2-1 and V is TRBV5-1; perhaps TRBD2 as D (6 bases). The V gene lost 3 bases and the J gene lost 6 bases, with 22 bases spanning the gap. This CDR3 is built from 17 residues. Germline CDR1 reads SGHRS; CDR2 reads YFSETQ.

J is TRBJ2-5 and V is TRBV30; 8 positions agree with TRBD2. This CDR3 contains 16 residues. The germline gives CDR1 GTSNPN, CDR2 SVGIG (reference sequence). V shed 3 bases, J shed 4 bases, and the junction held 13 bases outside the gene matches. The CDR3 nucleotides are TGTGCCTGGAGAGTAGCGGGGTCTTCCTATGGAGAGACCCAGTACTTC. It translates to CAWRVAGSSYGETQYF.

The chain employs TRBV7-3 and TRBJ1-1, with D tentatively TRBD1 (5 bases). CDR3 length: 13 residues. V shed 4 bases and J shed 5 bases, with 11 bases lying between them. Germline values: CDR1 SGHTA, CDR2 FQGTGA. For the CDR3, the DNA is TGTGCCAGCAGCTCCGGGAGGGGTACTGAAGCTTTCTTT. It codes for CASSSGRGTEAFF.

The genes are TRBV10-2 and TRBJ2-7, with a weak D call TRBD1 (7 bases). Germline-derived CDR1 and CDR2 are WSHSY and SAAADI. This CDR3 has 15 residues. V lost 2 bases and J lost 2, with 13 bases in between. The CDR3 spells CASSEAGQYPYEQYF. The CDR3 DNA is TGCGCCAGCAGTGAGGCGGGACAGTACCCCTACGAGCAGTACTTC.

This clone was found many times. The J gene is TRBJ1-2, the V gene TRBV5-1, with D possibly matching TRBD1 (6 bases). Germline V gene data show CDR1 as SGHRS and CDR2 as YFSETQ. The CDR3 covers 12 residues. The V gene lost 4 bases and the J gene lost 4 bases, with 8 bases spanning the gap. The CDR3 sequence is CASSQDSYGYTF. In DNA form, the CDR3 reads TGCGCCAGCAGCCAGGACAGCTATGGCTACACCTTC.

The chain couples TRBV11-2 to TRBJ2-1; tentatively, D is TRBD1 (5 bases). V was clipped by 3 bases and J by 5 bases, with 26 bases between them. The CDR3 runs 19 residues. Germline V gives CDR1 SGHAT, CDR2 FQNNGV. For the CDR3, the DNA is TGTGCCAGCAGCTTCGCTCGCTTCCCAGGGCTCGGCTCAGACAATGAGCAGTTCTTC. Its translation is CASSFARFPGLGSDNEQFF.

The CDR3 nucleotides read TGTGCCAGCAGCTTAACGGGTCGGCACCTCTCTGGGGCCAACGTCCTGACTTTC. Amino acids: CASSLTGRHLSGANVLTF. This chain links TRBV11-2 with TRBJ2-6; D not certain. The CDR3 length is 18 residues. Per the germline V gene, CDR1 is SGHAT and CDR2 is FQNNGV. V lost 2 bases and J lost 0, with 14 bases in between. The whole variable domain, filled in from reference TRBV11-2 and TRBJ2-6, reads EAGVAQSPRYKIIEKRQSVAFWCNPISGHATLYWYQQILGQGPKLLIQFQNNGVVDDSQLPKDRFSAERLKGVDSTLKIQPAKLEDSAVYLCASSLTGRHLSGANVLTFGAGSRLTVL.

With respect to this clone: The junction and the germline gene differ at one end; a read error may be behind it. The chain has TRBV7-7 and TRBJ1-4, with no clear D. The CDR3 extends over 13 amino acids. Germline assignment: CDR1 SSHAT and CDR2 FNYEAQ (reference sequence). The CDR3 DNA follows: TGTGCTAGCAGCTTAGGGAGCGGGGAAAAACTGTTTTTT. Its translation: CASSLGSGEKLFF.

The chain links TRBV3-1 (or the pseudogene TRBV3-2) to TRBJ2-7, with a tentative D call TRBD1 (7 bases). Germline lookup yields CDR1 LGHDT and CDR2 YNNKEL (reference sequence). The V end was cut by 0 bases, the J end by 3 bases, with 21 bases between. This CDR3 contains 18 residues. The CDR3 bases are TGTGCCAGCAGCCAAGATCTAGCGTCGGGGACAGTCGACTACGAGCAGTACTTC. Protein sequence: CASSQDLASGTVDYEQYF.

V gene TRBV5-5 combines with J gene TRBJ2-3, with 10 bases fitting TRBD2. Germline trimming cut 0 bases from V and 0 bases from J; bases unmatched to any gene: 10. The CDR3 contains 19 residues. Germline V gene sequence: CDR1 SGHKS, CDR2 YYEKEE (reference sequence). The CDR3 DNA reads TGTGCCAGCAGCTTGGTGCTAGCGGGGGCCTATCGCAGCACAGATACGCAGTATTTT. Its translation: CASSLVLAGAYRSTDTQYF.

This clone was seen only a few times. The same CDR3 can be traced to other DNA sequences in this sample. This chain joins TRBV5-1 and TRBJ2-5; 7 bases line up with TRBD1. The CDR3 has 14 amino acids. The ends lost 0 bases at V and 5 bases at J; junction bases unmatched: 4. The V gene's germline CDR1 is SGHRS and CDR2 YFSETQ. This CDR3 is CASSLEGAGETQYF. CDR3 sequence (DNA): TGCGCCAGCAGCTTGGAGGGGGCAGGGGAGACCCAGTACTTC.

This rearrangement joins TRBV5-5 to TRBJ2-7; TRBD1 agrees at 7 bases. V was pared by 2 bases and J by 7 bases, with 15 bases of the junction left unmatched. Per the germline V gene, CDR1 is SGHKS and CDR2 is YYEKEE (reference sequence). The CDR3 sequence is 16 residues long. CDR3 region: CASSFRRDSSLGEQYF. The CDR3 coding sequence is TGTGCCAGCAGCTTCCGACGGGACAGTTCCTTGGGGGAGCAGTACTTC. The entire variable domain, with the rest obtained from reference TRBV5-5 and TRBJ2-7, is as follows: DAGVTQSPTHLIKTRGQQVTLRCSPISGHKSVSWYQQVLGQGPQFIFQYYEKEERGRGNFPDRFSARQFPNYSSELNVNALLLGDSALYLCASSFRRDSSLGEQYFGPGTRLTVT.

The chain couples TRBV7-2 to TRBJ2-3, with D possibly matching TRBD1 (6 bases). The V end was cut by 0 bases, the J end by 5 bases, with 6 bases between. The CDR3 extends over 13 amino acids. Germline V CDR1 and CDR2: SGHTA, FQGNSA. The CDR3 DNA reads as TGTGCCAGCAGCTTAGCGGGACAAGATACGCAGTATTTT. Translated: CASSLAGQDTQYF.

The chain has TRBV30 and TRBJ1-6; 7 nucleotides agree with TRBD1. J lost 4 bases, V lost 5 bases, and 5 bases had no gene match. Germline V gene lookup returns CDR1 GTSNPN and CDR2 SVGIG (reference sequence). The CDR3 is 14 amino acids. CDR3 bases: TGTGCCTGGGGAGGGACAGATTATAATTCACCCCTCCACTTT. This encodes CAWGGTDYNSPLHF.

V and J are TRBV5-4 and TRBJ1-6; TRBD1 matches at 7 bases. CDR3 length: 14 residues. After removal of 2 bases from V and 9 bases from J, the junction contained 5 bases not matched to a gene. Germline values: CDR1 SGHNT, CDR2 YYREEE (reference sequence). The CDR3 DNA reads TGTGCCAGCAGCTTTACAGGGGATGGTTCACCCCTCCACTTT. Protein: CASSFTGDGSPLHF.